This T cell receptor (beta chain) was observed in a study of OX40 agonist ivuxolimab in advanced cancers. As for the study in general: One hepatocellular carcinoma and a couple of cutaneous melanoma patients partially responded.

This clone appeared a single time. Its target is not known. The ends were cut back, 1 base at V and 2 bases at J, with 9 bases in the middle. Germline-derived CDR1 and CDR2 are SGHNT and YENEEA. This CDR3 spans 14 amino acids. Study outcomes and limitations: Low normalized T-cell clonal expansion also characterized some of the nonresponders. Expanded clones were, on average, more numerous among CD8+ T cells than CD4+. At doses 0.1 to 3.0 mg/kg, CD4+ and CD8+ clones expanded.

Clones were sequenced by immunoSEQ multiplex PCR, and TCRdb holds only the in-frame ones, with some missing. The sample includes some 20,000 clones, around 83% of them seen just once. Sequenced here: CD4+ or CD8+ T cells sorted from blood, sampled in a trial of the OX40 agonist ivuxolimab. The receptor comes from an adult with an advanced solid tumor such as melanoma, head and neck, liver or kidney cancer. The genes are TRBV11-3 and TRBJ2-7; D is perhaps TRBD2 (6 bases). CDR3 protein: CASSLGGGTYEQYF. The CDR3 nucleotides read TGTGCCAGCAGCTTAGGGGGAGGTACCTACGAGCAGTACTTC. The full variable domain, in which reference TRBV11-3 and TRBJ2-7 provide the parts outside the CDR3, is EAGVVQSPRYKIIEKKQPVAFWCNPISGHNTLYWYLQNLGQGPELLIRYENEEAVDDSQLPKDRFSAERLKGVDSTLKIQPAELGDSAVYLCASSLGGGTYEQYFGPGTRLTVT.